One and the same sample provided the 27 T cell receptor beta chains below, sequenced in a study of post-analysis software for immune sequencing data. The study, taken as a whole, reports: Five TRBV segments were significantly more frequent in patients than in controls. TRBV5-6, TRBV5-1 and TRBV20-1 were among these segments.

For these TCRs, the target antigens are not known. Unique molecular identifiers featured in each of the TCR beta cDNA libraries. TCRdb re-called the PCR reads through MiXCR, storing one row per CDR3 protein. The sample carries 380,000 or so distinct CDR3 sequences, less than 40% recorded once. Sample: blood. The receptor set was obtained from a girl aged 10-17 years with multiple sclerosis.

The rearrangement joins TRBV4-1 to TRBJ2-1; D possibly corresponds to TRBD2 (6 bases). Trimming left V 4 bases short and J 1 base short, with 14 bases between. The length of the CDR3 is 16 residues. Germline lookup yields CDR1 MGHRA and CDR2 YSYEKL. CDR3 nucleotide sequence: TGCGCCAGCAGCCCGGGGGTGACGGCGTCCTACAATGAGCAGTTCTTC. Amino acids: CASSPGVTASYNEQFF.

This clonotype showed up just a few times. The chain links TRBV5-1 to TRBJ2-7; D gene ambiguous. The CDR3 covers 14 residues. Germline lookup yields CDR1 SGHRS and CDR2 YFSETQ. V was clipped by 1 base and J by 3 bases, with 11 bases between them. CDR3 residues: CASSLYAGNYEQYF. The CDR3 region has the DNA TGCGCCAGCAGCTTGTATGCTGGGAACTACGAGCAGTACTTC.

This clonotype was detected only a few times. The V and J genes are TRBV6-6 and TRBJ2-1; D may be TRBD2 (6 bases). The DNA end lines up better with TRBJ2-7; the J call may be wrong. This CDR3 spans 16 amino acids. Germline values: CDR1 MNHNY, CDR2 SVGAGI (reference sequence). CDR3 coding DNA: TGTGCCAGCAGCCCCGGGGGAACGAGGGGCTACAATGAGCAGTACTTC. Residues: CASSPGGTRGYNEQYF.

The V call is TRBV6-2 or TRBV6-3, the J call TRBJ2-7; 8 bases are a match to TRBD2. Trimming removed 2 bases from V and 0 bases from J; junction bases left unmatched: 3. Germline V gene sequence: CDR1 MNHEY, CDR2 SVGEGT. The CDR3 consists of 15 residues. The CDR3, as DNA: TGTGCCAGCAGTTACGCGGGGGGCCTCTCCTACGAGCAGTACTTC. Translating it yields CASSYAGGLSYEQYF.

A single count supports this clonotype. The chain links TRBV5-6 to TRBJ1-5; 7 bases fit TRBD1. The CDR3 is made up of 17 amino acids. Looked up from germline, CDR1 is SGHDT and CDR2 is YYEEEE. Trimming removed 1 base from V and 1 base from J; junction bases left unmatched: 8. In DNA form, the CDR3 reads TGTGCCAGCAGCTTGAGGAGGGCAGGGGGAAGCAATCAGCCCCAGCATTTT. Its protein product is CASSLRRAGGSNQPQHF.

J is TRBJ1-5 and V is TRBV12-3 or TRBV12-4, with TRBD1 matching 8 bases. The CDR3 consists of 16 residues. V was pared by 3 bases and J by 0 bases, with 4 bases of the junction left unmatched. As DNA, the CDR3 is TGTGCCAGCAGTTTTCGGACAGGGAATAGCAATCAGCCCCAGCATTTT. This gives the protein CASSFRTGNSNQPQHF.

In its sample, this clonotype was seen a few times. The V call is TRBV7-8, the J call TRBJ2-3; possibly TRBD2 for D (6 bases). Germline V gives CDR1 SGHVS, CDR2 FQNEAQ. V gave up 5 bases and J gave up 8 bases, with 17 bases separating them. This CDR3 has 14 residues. The CDR3 coding sequence is TGTGCCAGCAGCACCCGGGAGACTTGGGGTACGCAGTATTTT. Protein product: CASSTRETWGTQYF.

The chain has TRBV20-1 and TRBJ2-6; D remains unclear. CDR3 length: 13 amino acids. V was pared by 5 bases and J by 0 bases, with 5 bases between. CDR1 and CDR2 from the germline V gene are DFQATT and SNEGSKA (reference sequence). CDR3 in amino acids: CSAPNSGANVLTF. In DNA form, the CDR3 reads TGCAGTGCTCCAAACTCTGGGGCCAACGTCCTGACTTTC.

Ten or more counts support this clonotype. The V call is TRBV12-3 or TRBV12-4, the J call TRBJ2-5; a possible D gene is TRBD2 (6 bases). Trimming removed 6 bases at V and 1 base at J, with 12 bases between. This CDR3 is 14 amino acids long. The CDR3 spells CASSLLGGQETQYF. In DNA, the CDR3 is TGTGCCAGCAGCTTATTGGGGGGCCAAGAGACCCAGTACTTC.

J is TRBJ2-5 and V is TRBV7-2; weak D call: TRBD2 (6 bases). Trimming stripped 3 bases from V and 5 bases from J, with 16 bases between. Germline V lookup: CDR1 SGHTA, CDR2 FQGNSA. The CDR3 has 15 amino acids. The CDR3 reads CASSLQAPRGETQYF. The CDR3 DNA sequence: TGTGCCAGCAGCTTGCAGGCCCCCCGGGGGGAGACCCAGTACTTC.

The chain carries TRBV7-9 and TRBJ1-1; TRBD1 might be the D (5 bases). V lost 5 bases and J lost 0, with 13 bases in between. This CDR3 contains 15 residues. The germline CDR1 and CDR2 sequences are SEHNR and FQNEAQ (reference sequence). The CDR3 spells CASSPIQGMNTEAFF. As DNA, the CDR3 is TGTGCCAGCAGCCCAATTCAGGGCATGAACACTGAAGCTTTCTTT. Full variable domain (outside the CDR3, taken from reference TRBV7-9 and TRBJ1-1): DTGVSQNPRHKITKRGQNVTFRCDPISEHNRLYWYRQTLGQGPEFLTYFQNEAQLEKSRLLSDRFSAERPKGSFSTLEIQRTEQGDSAMYLCASSPIQGMNTEAFFGQGTRLTVV.

The chain uses TRBV6-5 and TRBJ2-7, with D perhaps TRBD1 (6 bases). Germline V gene sequence: CDR1 MNHEY, CDR2 SVGAGI. This CDR3 comprises 14 residues. Deletions cut 6 bases from V and 5 bases from J, with 17 bases between. The CDR3 DNA reads TGTGCCAGCAGGTCCCCGGGACACCGAGACGAGCAGTACTTC. It yields the protein CASRSPGHRDEQYF.

The rearrangement joins TRBV5-1 to TRBJ2-3; perhaps TRBD1 as D (6 bases). Germline V CDR1 and CDR2: SGHRS, YFSETQ. V was clipped by 3 bases and J by 4 bases, with 12 bases between them. There are 14 residues in the CDR3. CDR3 DNA: TGCGCCAGCAGCTGGTTACAGGGAGCAGATACGCAGTATTTT. Amino acids: CASSWLQGADTQYF.

This clonotype was found a few times. The chain links TRBV11-3 to TRBJ2-3, with D possibly TRBD1 on 6 matching bases. CDR1 is SGHNT and CDR2 is YENEEA in the germline V gene. Trimming removed 1 base from V and 1 base from J, with 9 bases in between. The CDR3 spans 15 residues. The CDR3 DNA sequence: TGTGCCAGCAGCTTAGGTCGGACAGGCACAGATACGCAGTATTTT. This translates into CASSLGRTGTDTQYF. Full variable domain (rest looked up from reference TRBV11-3 and TRBJ2-3): EAGVVQSPRYKIIEKKQPVAFWCNPISGHNTLYWYLQNLGQGPELLIRYENEEAVDDSQLPKDRFSAERLKGVDSTLKIQPAELGDSAVYLCASSLGRTGTDTQYFGPGTRLTVL.

This clonotype has more than one count but fewer than ten. This could be a read error, since a much larger clone is one nucleotide away. The chain is built from TRBV4-3 and TRBJ2-4, with a possible D match to TRBD2 (7 bases). The CDR3 extends over 16 amino acids. CDR1 LGHNA and CDR2 YSLEER come from the germline V gene. V dropped 1 base and J dropped 6 bases, with 16 bases sitting between them. CDR3 region: CASSQGGGGQGNIQYF. In DNA, the CDR3 is TGCGCCAGCAGCCAAGGTGGGGGGGGACAAGGAAACATTCAGTACTTC.

Only a few counts were recorded for this clonotype. This chain's CDR3 is CSVEVGQGAIYGYTF. CDR3 nucleotides: TGCAGCGTTGAAGTCGGCCAGGGGGCAATCTATGGCTACACCTTC. The chain has TRBV29-1 and TRBJ1-2; 8 bases match TRBD1. V lost 1 base, J lost 4 bases, and 8 bases stayed unmatched. CDR1 and CDR2 from the germline V gene are SQVTM and ANQGSEA. The CDR3 extends over 15 amino acids.

The chain recombines TRBV11-3 with TRBJ2-2; D possibly corresponds to TRBD2 (6 bases). With 4 bases removed from V and 8 bases from J, the gap between germline ends came to 8 bases. The CDR3 has 12 amino acids. Germline V gene sequence: CDR1 SGHNT, CDR2 YENEEA. The CDR3 spells CASSSSVGELFF. In nucleotides, the CDR3 is TGTGCCAGCAGCTCTAGCGTTGGGGAGCTGTTTTTT.

The V and J genes are TRBV21-1 and TRBJ1-1. TRBV21-1 constitutes a pseudogene. The CDR3 consists of 11 residues. The CDR3 region has the DNA TGTGCCAGCTGTACGGATACTGAAGCTTTCTTT. Translation gives CASCTDTEAFF.

This clonotype was seen only once. The chain links TRBV20-1 to TRBJ2-7, with 10 bases fitting TRBD2. The CDR3 has 14 amino acids. CDR1 DFQATT and CDR2 SNEGSKA come from the germline V gene (reference sequence). Germline trimming cut 0 bases from V and 4 bases from J; bases unmatched to any gene: 3. The CDR3, as DNA: TGCAGTGCTAGAGATAAGCGGGGGGGGTACGAGCAGTACTTC. This encodes CSARDKRGGYEQYF.

This clonotype was seen a few times. J is TRBJ2-1 and V is TRBV4-1, with TRBD1 matching over 10 bases. V trimming: 2 bases; J trimming: 1 base; junction bases outside the gene matches: 5. The CDR3 loop spans 17 amino acids. Germline V gene data show CDR1 as MGHRA and CDR2 as YSYEKL. The DNA of the CDR3 is TGCGCCAGCAGCCAACCTAGACAGGGGGCTTCCTACAATGAGCAGTTCTTC. It codes for CASSQPRQGASYNEQFF.

This clonotype was picked up a small number of times. In DNA form, the CDR3 reads TGTGCCAGCAGCTTAAGACAGGGGACCGATGAGCAGTTCTTC. It encodes CASSLRQGTDEQFF. V and J are TRBV7-6 and TRBJ2-1; TRBD1 matches 8 bases. V dropped 2 bases and J dropped 8; count of bases not matched to a gene: 5. Germline CDR1 and CDR2: SGHVS and FNYEAQ. The CDR3 covers 14 residues.

The chain employs TRBV28 and TRBJ2-1; no reliable D call. This CDR3 contains 15 residues. CDR1 is MDHEN, CDR2 SYDVKM, per germline. V was clipped by 5 bases and J by 0 bases, with 11 bases between them. The CDR3 loop reads CASSTIWSSYNEQFF. In nucleotides, the CDR3 is TGTGCCAGCAGTACTATATGGAGCTCCTACAATGAGCAGTTCTTC.

The gene calls are TRBV29-1 and TRBJ2-7, with a possible D match to TRBD2 (5 bases). CDR3 size: 13 residues. Germline values: CDR1 SQVTM, CDR2 ANQGSEA. The germline V and J ends were trimmed by 4 bases and 2 bases, with 12 bases remaining between them. The CDR3 coding sequence is TGCAGCGTTGGGAGCGGTCGAACCTACGAGCAGTACTTC. It codes for CSVGSGRTYEQYF.

This clonotype came up once. This sequence joins TRBV5-1 and TRBJ1-5; TRBD1 matches 8 bases. Germline CDR1 SGHRS, CDR2 YFSETQ. Losses at the gene ends were 3 bases for V and 7 bases for J; bases not matched to a gene: 6. The CDR3 is 14 amino acids. The chain's CDR3 is CASSSGQGGQPQHF. The DNA of the CDR3 is TGCGCCAGCAGCTCTGGACAGGGCGGACAGCCCCAGCATTTT.

The sample holds a few counts of this clonotype. The rearrangement uses TRBV7-2 and TRBJ2-7; tentatively, D is TRBD1 or TRBD2 (6 bases each). The CDR3 sequence is 16 residues long. Germline V CDR1 and CDR2: SGHTA, FQGNSA. V lost 5 bases and J lost 0, with 17 bases in between. The CDR3 coding sequence is TGTGCCAGCAGCCCGCACCTTGGGGGGCTCTCCTACGAGCAGTACTTC. It specifies CASSPHLGGLSYEQYF.

This chain connects TRBV5-1 to TRBJ1-2; D is unclear. V was clipped by 7 bases and J by 8 bases, with 24 bases between them. CDR1 SGHRS and CDR2 YFSETQ come from the germline V gene. The CDR3 is made up of 15 amino acids. CDR3 DNA sequence: TGCGCCAGCGCCCAGGCAGATTCCTTCGGTTGGGGCTACACCTTC. Translating it yields CASAQADSFGWGYTF.

This sequence joins TRBV11-2 and TRBJ2-5, with 9 bases lining up with TRBD2. Germline V gene data show CDR1 as SGHAT and CDR2 as FQNNGV. V was pared by 5 bases and J by 4 bases, with 14 bases of the junction left unmatched. The CDR3 consists of 17 residues. CDR3 DNA: TGTGCCAGCAGCCCTAGTCCAAGAGGCGGGGGGGCAGAGACCCAGTACTTC. It codes for CASSPSPRGGGAETQYF.